These T cell receptor beta chains were read from a single sample in a study of blood T cell repertoires in COVID-19. Clones were read by immunoSEQ multiplex PCR, and TCRdb kept only the in-frame ones, dropping some. The data hold roughly 68,000 clones, with approximately 85% observed a single time. Sequenced input: peripheral blood. These receptor sequences come from a man aged 45-65 years with acute or convalescent COVID-19. The CDR3 runs from the conserved cysteine through the conserved F or W. D genes are given only for firm matches. Rows give clone size only sometimes, using once, few, many, or a class for an expanded clone.

J gene | clone size | D gene | V gene | CDR3 DNA | CDR3 protein
TRBJ2-1 | once | TRBD2 | TRBV3-1/TRBV3-2 | TGTGCCAGCAGCCCCCGAACTAGCGGGGGTAATGAGCAGTTCTTC | CASSPRTSGGNEQFF
TRBJ2-3 | - | - | TRBV11-3 | TGTGCCAGCAGCTTAGTGCCGGGGGTTGGCACAGATACGCAGTATTTT | CASSLVPGVGTDTQYF
TRBJ2-7 | - | - | TRBV2 | - | CASTSGQGAFYEQYF
TRBJ2-7 | - | TRBD2 | TRBV5-1 | TGCGCCAGCAGCTTGGGGGTTATCGGACTAGCGGGGGGCTCCTACGAGCAGTACTTC | CASSLGVIGLAGGSYEQYF
TRBJ2-3 | - | TRBD1 | TRBV11-3 | TGTGCCAGCAGCCTACGACAGGGCCGCACAGATACGCAGTATTTT | CASSLRQGRTDTQYF
TRBJ2-5 | - | TRBD1 | TRBV15 | TGTGCCACCAGCAGAACAGGGGGCGAGGAGACCCAGTACTTC | CATSRTGGEETQYF
TRBJ1-5 | once | - | TRBV30 | TGTGCCTGGAGTGTCTCCGGGGGGAATCAGCCCCAGCATTTT | CAWSVSGGNQPQHF
TRBJ2-2 | - | - | TRBV13 | TGTGCCAGCAGCTCACGAGTCGGGGAGCTGTTTTTT | CASSSRVGELFF
TRBJ1-2 | - | - | TRBV5-1 | TGCGCCAGCAGCTTGGACAGGGAAGTCTATGGCTACACCTTC | CASSLDREVYGYTF
TRBJ1-2 | - | TRBD1 | TRBV7-9 | TGTGCCAGCAGCTTGCCGGGACAGGGAGTTAAAGGCTACACCTTC | CASSLPGQGVKGYTF
TRBJ1-3 | once | - | TRBV2 | TGTGCCAGCAGCGAGGGTGGAAACACCATATATTTT | CASSEGGNTIYF
TRBJ1-1 | - | TRBD1 | TRBV11-3 | TGTGCCAGCAGCCCGGGACAGGGTGCCGAAGCTTTCTTT | CASSPGQGAEAFF
TRBJ2-1 | - | TRBD2 | TRBV6-5 | TGTGCCAGCAGTTCCCTCGGACTAGTAGACAATGAGCAGTTCTTC | CASSSLGLVDNEQFF
TRBJ1-1 | - | - | TRBV11-2 | TGTGCCAGCAGCTTAGACAGGGAAGCAGCTTTCTTT | CASSLDREAAFF
TRBJ1-1 | - | - | TRBV30 | TGTGCCTGGAGTGAATACGGGATGAACACTGAAGCTTTCTTT | CAWSEYGMNTEAFF
TRBJ1-1 | - | - | TRBV27 | TGTGCCAGCAGTTTATCGGCCTTTCTAGGGGTAACTGAAGCTTTCTTT | CASSLSAFLGVTEAFF
TRBJ1-5 | - | - | TRBV7-6 | TGTGCCAGCAGCCCCAGACAGCACAATCAGCCCCAGCATTTT | CASSPRQHNQPQHF